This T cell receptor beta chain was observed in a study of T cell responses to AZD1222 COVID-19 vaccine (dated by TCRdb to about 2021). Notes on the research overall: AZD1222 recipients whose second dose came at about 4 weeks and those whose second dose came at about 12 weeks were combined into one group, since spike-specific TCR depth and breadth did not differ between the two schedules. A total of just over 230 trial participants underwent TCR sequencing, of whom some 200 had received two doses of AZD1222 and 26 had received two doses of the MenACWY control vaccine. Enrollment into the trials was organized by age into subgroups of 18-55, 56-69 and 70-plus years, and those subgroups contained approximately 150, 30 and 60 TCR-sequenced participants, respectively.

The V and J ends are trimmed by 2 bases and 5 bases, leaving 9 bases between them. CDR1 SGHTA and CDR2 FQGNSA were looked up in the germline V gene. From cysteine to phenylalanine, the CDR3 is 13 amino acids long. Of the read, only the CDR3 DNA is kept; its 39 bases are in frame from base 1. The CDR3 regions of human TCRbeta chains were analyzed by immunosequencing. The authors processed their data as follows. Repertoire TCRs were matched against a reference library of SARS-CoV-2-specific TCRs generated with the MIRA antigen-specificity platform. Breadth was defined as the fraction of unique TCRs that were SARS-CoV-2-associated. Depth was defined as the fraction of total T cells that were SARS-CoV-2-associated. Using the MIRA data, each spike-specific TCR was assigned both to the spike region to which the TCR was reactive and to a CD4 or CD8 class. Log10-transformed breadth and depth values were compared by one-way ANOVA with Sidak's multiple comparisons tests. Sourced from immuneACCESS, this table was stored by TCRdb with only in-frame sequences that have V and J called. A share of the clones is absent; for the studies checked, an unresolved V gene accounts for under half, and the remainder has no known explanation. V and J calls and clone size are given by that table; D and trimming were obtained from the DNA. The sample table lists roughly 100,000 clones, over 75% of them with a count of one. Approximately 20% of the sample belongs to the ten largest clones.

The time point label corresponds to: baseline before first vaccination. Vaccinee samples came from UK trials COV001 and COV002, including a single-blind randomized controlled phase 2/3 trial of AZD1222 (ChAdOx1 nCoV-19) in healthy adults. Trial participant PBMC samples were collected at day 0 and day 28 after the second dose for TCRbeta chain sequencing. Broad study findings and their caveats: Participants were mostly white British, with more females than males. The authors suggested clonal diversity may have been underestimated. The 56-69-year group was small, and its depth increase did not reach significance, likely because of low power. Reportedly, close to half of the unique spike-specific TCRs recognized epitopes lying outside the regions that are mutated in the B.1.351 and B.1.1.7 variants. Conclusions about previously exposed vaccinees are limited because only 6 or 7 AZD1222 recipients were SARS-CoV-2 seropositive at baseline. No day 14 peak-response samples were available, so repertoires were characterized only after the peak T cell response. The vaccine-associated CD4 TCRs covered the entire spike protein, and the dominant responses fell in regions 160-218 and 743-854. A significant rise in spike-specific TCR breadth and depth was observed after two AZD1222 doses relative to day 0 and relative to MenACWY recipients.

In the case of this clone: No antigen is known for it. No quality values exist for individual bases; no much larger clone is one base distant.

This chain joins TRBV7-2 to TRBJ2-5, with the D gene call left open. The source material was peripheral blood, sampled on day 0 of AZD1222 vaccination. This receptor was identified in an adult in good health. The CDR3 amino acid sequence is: CASSLRRRETQYF. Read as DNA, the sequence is TGTGCCAGCAGCTTAAGGCGGCGGGAGACCCAGTACTTC.